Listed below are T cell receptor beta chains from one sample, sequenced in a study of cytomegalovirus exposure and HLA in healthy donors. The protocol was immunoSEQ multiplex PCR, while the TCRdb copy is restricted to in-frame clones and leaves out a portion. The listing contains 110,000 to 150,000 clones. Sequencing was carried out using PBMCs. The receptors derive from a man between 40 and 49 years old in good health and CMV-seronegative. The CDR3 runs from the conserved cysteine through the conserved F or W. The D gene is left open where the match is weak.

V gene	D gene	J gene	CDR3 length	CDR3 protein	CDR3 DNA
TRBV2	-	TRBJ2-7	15	CASSANRGATYEQYF	TGTGCCAGCAGTGCGAATCGAGGAGCCACCTACGAGCAGTACTTC
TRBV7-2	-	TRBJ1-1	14	CASSLTDRNTEAFF	TGTGCCAGCAGCTTAACGGACAGGAACACTGAAGCTTTCTTT
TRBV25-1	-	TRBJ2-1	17	CASSEYKTAKAYNEQFF	TGTGCCAGCAGTGAATACAAGACAGCTAAGGCCTACAATGAGCAGTTCTTC
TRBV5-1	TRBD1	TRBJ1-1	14	CASVRDRGLAEAFF	TGCGCCAGCGTTCGGGACAGGGGGCTGGCTGAAGCTTTCTTT
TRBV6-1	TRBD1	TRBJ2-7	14	CASRTGRGVYEQYF	TGTGCCAGCAGGACAGGGAGAGGAGTCTACGAGCAGTACTTC
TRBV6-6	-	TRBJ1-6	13	CASRGDNLSPLHF	TGTGCCAGCAGAGGGGACAACCTATCACCCCTCCACTTT
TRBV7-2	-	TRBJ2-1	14	CASSLGAEYHEQFF	TGTGCCAGCAGCTTAGGAGCGGAATACCATGAGCAGTTCTTC
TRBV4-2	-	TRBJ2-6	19	CASSQDIGRGKAGANVLTF	TGTGCCAGCAGCCAAGATATTGGCAGGGGAAAGGCTGGGGCCAACGTCCTGACTTTC
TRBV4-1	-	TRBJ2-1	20	CASSARPPPRPDSSYNEQFF	TGCGCCAGCAGCGCTAGACCCCCGCCCCGACCGGATAGCTCCTACAATGAGCAGTTCTTC
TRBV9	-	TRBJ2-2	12	CASRAHTGELFF	TGTGCCAGCAGAGCTCACACCGGGGAGCTGTTTTTT
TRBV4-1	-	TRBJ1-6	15	CASSQGVTGNSPLHF	TGCGCCAGCAGCCAAGGCGTTACCGGGAATTCACCCCTCCACTTT
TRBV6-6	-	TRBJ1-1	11	CASSSFSEAFF	TGTGCCAGCAGTTCTTTCTCTGAAGCTTTCTTT
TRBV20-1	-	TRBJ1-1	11	CSASFRGRAFF	TGCAGTGCTAGTTTCAGAGGGAGAGCTTTCTTT
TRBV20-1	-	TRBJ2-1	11	CSASPGVEQFF	TGCAGTGCTAGCCCCGGGGTCGAGCAGTTCTTC
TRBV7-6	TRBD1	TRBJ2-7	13	CASSFGQDYEQYF	TGTGCCAGCAGCTTTGGACAGGACTACGAGCAGTACTTC
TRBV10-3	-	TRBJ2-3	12	CAIEGESNTQYF	TGTGCCATTGAAGGAGAGTCGAATACGCAGTATTTT
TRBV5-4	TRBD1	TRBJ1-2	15	CASSSGTDYHYGYTF	TGTGCCAGCAGCTCCGGGACAGACTACCACTATGGCTACACCTTC
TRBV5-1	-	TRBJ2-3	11	CASSISDTQYF	TGCGCCAGCAGCATATCAGATACGCAGTATTTT
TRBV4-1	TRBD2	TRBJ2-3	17	CASSRQPPGLKSDTQYF	TGCGCCAGCAGCCGCCAACCCCCGGGACTAAAATCAGATACGCAGTATTTT
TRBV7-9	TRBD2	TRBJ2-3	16	CASSLGFAGEGDTQYF	TGTGCCAGCAGCTTAGGTTTCGCGGGGGAGGGAGATACGCAGTATTTT
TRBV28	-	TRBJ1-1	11	CASGYSTEAFF	TGTGCCAGCGGGTACAGCACTGAAGCTTTCTTT
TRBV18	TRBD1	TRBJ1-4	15	CASSTGGTGGEKLFF	TGTGCCAGCTCAACCGGAGGGACAGGGGGCGAAAAACTGTTTTTT
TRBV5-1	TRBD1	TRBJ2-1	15	CASSLADRGTQEQFF	TGCGCCAGCAGCTTAGCCGACAGGGGGACTCAGGAGCAGTTCTTC
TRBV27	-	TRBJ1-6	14	CASKVGSVNSPLHF	TGTGCCAGCAAGGTGGGCAGTGTCAATTCACCCCTCCACTTT
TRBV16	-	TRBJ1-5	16	CASSQMARTGNQPQHF	TGTGCCAGCAGCCAAATGGCCAGGACGGGGAATCAGCCCCAGCATTTT
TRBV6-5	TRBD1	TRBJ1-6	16	CASSYSWTGGNSPLHF	TGTGCCAGCAGTTACTCTTGGACAGGGGGAAATTCACCCCTCCACTTT
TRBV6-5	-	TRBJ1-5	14	CASSSTQDNQPQHF	TGTGCCAGCAGTTCCACTCAAGACAATCAGCCCCAGCATTTT
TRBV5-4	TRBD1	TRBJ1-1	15	CASRHKDRGETEAFF	TGTGCCAGCAGGCACAAGGACAGGGGAGAGACTGAAGCTTTCTTT
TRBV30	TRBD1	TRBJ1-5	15	CACHHPGQSNQPQHF	TGTGCCTGCCATCATCCGGGACAGAGCAATCAGCCCCAGCATTTT
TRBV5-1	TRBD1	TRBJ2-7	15	CASSLDGQGRYEQYF	TGCGCCAGCAGCTTGGATGGACAGGGGAGGTACGAGCAGTACTTC
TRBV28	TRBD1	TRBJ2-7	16	CASSLPGQGVGYEQYF	TGTGCCAGCAGTTTACCCGGACAGGGTGTAGGGTACGAGCAGTACTTC
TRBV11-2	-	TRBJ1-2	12	CASSLVLDGYTF	TGTGCCAGCAGCTTAGTGTTAGATGGCTACACCTTC
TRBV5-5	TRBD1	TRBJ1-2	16	CASSLVTGQGNWFYTF	TGTGCCAGCAGCTTGGTAACGGGACAGGGGAACTGGTTCTACACCTTC
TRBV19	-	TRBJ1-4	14	CASRLGSGSEKLFF	TGTGCCAGTAGATTAGGGAGCGGAAGTGAAAAACTGTTTTTT
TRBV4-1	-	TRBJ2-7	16	CASSRLPRDTPGEQYF	TGCGCCAGCAGTCGACTTCCCCGGGACACTCCCGGCGAGCAGTACTTC
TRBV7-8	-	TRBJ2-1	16	CASSPVEAGTYNEQFF	TGTGCCAGCAGCCCCGTCGAGGCGGGGACCTACAATGAGCAGTTCTTC
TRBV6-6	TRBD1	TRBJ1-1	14	CASIGRTGNPEAFF	TGTGCCAGCATAGGGAGGACAGGGAATCCTGAAGCTTTCTTT